The subject of this entry is one T cell receptor (beta chain). This specimen comes from a study of control samples from healthy donors and cancer patients. The method was immunoSEQ multiplex PCR; TCRdb's version includes in-frame clones alone and lacks a portion of them. The sample records 130,000 or so clones, under 95% being singletons. The receptor was derived from a man aged 18 to 30 in good health. The material sequenced was blood.

DNA of the CDR3: TGTGCCAGCAGCCCAGAGACAACTCCTGGGGCCAACGTCCTGACTTTC. Its protein is CASSPETTPGANVLTF. The chain is built from TRBV5-6 and TRBJ2-6; D gene unclear. The CDR3 sequence is 16 residues long. Germline CDR1 and CDR2: SGHDT and YYEEEE. Trimming removed 4 bases at V and 2 bases at J, with 13 bases between.